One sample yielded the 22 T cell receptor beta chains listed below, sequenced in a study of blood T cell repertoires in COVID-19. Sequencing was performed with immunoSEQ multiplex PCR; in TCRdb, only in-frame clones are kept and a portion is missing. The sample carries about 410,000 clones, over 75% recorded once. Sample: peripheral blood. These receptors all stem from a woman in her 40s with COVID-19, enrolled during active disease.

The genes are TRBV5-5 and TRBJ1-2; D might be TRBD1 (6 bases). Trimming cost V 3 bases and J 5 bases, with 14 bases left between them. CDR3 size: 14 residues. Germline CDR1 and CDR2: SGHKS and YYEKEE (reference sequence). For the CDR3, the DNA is TGTGCCAGCAGCTCGGGGGGGCGCAGGTATGGCTACACCTTC. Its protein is CASSSGGRRYGYTF.

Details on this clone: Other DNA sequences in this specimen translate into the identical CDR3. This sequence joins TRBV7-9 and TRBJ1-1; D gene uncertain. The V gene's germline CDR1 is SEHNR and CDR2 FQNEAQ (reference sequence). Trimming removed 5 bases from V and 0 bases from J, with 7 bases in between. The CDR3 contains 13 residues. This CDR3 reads CASSLTVNTEAFF. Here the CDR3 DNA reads TGTGCCAGCAGCCTAACAGTGAACACTGAAGCTTTCTTT.

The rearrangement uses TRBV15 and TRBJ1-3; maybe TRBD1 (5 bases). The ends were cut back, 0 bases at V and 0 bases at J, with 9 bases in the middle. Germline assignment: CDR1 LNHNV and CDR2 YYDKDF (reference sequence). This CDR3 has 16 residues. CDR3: CATSREWGSSGNTIYF. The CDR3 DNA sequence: TGTGCCACCAGCAGAGAATGGGGCTCCTCTGGAAACACCATATATTTT. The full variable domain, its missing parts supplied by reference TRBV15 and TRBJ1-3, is DAMVIQNPRYQVTQFGKPVTLSCSQTLNHNVMYWYQQKSSQAPKLLFHYYDKDFNNEADTPDNFQSRRPNTSFCFLDIRSPGLGDTAMYLCATSREWGSSGNTIYFGEGSWLTVV.

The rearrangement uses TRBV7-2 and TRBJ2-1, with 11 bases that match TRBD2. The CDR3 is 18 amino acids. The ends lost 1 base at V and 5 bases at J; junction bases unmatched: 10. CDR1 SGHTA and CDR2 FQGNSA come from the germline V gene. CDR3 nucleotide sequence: TGTGCCAGCAGCTTAGGCGGGGCTAGCGGGAGGATCCACAATGAGCAGTTCTTC. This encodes CASSLGGASGRIHNEQFF.

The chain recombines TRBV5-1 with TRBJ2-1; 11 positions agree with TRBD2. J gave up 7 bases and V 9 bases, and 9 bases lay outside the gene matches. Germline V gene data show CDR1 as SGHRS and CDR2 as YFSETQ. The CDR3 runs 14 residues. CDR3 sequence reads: CATRMGLAANEQFF. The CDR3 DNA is TGCGCCACCCGTATGGGACTAGCGGCAAATGAGCAGTTCTTC. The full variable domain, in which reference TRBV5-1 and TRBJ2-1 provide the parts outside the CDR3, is KAGVTQTPRYLIKTRGQQVTLSCSPISGHRSVSWYQQTPGQGLQFLFEYFSETQRNKGNFPGRFSGRQFSNSRSEMNVSTLELGDSALYLCATRMGLAANEQFFGPGTRLTVL.

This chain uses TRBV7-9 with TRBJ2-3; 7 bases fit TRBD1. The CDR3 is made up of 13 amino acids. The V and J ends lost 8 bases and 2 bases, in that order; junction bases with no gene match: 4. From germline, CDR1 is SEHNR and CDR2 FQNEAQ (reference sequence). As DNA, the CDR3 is TGTGCCAGCGGGGACAGACCCACAGATACGCAGTATTTT. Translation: CASGDRPTDTQYF.

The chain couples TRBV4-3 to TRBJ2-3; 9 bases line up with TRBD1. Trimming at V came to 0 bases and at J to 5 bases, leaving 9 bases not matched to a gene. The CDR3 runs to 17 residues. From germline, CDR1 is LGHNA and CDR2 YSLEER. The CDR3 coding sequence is TGCGCCAGCAGCCAAGATCTAGGACAGGGGATGAGAGATACGCAGTATTTT. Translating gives CASSQDLGQGMRDTQYF.

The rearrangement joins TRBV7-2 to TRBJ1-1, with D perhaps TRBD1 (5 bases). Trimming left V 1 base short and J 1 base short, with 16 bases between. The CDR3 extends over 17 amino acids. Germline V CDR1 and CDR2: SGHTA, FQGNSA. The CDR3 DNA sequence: TGTGCCAGCAGCTTAGAAGCGTTAGGGGTGTGGAACACTGAAGCTTTCTTT. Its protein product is CASSLEALGVWNTEAFF.

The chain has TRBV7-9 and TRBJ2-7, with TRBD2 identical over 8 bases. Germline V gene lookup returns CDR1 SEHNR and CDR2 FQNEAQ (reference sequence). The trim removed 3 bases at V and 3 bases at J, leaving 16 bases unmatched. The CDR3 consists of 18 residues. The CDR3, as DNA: TGTGCCAGCAGCTTGGGTGACCACGGGACTAGTTGGAGCTACGAGCAGTACTTC. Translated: CASSLGDHGTSWSYEQYF.

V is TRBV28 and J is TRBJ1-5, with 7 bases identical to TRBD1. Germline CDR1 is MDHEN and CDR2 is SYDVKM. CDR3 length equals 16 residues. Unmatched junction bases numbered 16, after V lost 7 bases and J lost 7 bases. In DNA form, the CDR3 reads TGTGCCAGCACCTCGACCGGACAGGCATCAAGCCAGCCCCAGCATTTT. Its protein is CASTSTGQASSQPQHF. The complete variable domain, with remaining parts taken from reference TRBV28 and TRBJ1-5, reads DVKVTQSSRYLVKRTGEKVFLECVQDMDHENMFWYRQDPGLGLRLIYFSYDVKMKEKGDIPEGYSVSREKKERFSLILESASTNQTSMYLCASTSTGQASSQPQHFGDGTRLSIL.

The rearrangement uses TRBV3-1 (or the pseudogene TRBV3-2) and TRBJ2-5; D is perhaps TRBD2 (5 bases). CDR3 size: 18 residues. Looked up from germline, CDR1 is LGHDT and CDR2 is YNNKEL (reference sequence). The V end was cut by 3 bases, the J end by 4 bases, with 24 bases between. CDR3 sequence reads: CASSHPAQTKSGRETQYF. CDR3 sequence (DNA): TGTGCCAGCAGCCATCCCGCCCAGACTAAATCCGGTCGAGAGACCCAGTACTTC.

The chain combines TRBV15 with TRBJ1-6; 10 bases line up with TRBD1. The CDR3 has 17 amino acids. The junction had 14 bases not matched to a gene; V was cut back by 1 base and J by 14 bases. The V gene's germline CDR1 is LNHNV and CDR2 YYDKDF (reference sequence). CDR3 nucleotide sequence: TGTGCCACCAGCAGAGGAGGACAGGGGGTTGGGGCAAAGGCCCTCCACTTT. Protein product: CATSRGGQGVGAKALHF.

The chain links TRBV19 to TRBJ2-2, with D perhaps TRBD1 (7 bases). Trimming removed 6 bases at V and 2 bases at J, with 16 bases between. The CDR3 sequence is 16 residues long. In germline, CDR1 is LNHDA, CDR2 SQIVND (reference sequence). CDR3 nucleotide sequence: TGTGCCAGTAGAAACCCAGGGGGGAGAAACACCGGGGAGCTGTTTTTT. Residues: CASRNPGGRNTGELFF.

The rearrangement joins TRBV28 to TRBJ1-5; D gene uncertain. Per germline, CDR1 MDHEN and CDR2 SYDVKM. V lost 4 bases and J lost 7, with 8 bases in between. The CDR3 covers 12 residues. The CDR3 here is CASSSGIQPQHF. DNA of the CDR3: TGTGCCAGCAGTTCAGGCATACAGCCCCAGCATTTT.

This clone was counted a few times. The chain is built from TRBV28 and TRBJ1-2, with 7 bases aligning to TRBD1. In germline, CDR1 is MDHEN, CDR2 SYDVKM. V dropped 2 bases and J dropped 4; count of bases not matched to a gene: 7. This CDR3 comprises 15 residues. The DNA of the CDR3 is TGTGCCAGCAGTTTAATCAGGGGGGAGCCCTATGGCTACACCTTC. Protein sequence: CASSLIRGEPYGYTF.

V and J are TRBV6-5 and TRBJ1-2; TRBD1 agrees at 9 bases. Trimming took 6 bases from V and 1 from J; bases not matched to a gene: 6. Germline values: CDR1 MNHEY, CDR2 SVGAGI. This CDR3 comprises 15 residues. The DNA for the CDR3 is TGTGCCAGCAGAGATCTGGGACAGGGTAACTATGGCTACACCTTC. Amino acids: CASRDLGQGNYGYTF.

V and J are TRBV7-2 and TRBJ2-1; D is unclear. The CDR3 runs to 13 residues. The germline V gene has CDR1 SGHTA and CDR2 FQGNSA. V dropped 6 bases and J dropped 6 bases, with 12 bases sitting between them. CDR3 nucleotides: TGTGCCAGCAGGACCGGGTTTAGCAATGAGCAGTTCTTC. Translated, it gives CASRTGFSNEQFF.

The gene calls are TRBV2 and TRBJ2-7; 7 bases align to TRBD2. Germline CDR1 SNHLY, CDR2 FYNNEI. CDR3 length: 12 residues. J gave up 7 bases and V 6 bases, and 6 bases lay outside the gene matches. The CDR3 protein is CASRSGGVEQYF. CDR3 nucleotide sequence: TGTGCCAGCAGGTCGGGGGGTGTAGAGCAGTACTTC. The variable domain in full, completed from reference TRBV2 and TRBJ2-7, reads EPEVTQTPSHQVTQMGQEVILRCVPISNHLYFYWYRQILGQKVEFLVSFYNNEISEKSEIFDDQFSVERPDGSNFTLKIRSTKLEDSAMYFCASRSGGVEQYFGPGTRLTVT.

Here the CDR3 DNA reads TGCAGCGTGGGACTTAACTACGAGCAGTACTTC. This translates into CSVGLNYEQYF. V is TRBV29-1 and J is TRBJ2-7; tentative D call: TRBD2 (6 bases). CDR1 is SQVTM, CDR2 ANQGSEA, per germline. CDR3 length equals 11 residues. V lost 6 bases and J lost 3, with 9 bases in between.

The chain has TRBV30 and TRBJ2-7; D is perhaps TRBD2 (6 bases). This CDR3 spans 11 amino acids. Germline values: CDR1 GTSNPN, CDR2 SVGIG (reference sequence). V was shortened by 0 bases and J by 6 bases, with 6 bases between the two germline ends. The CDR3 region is CAWSVGGEQYF. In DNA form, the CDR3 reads TGTGCCTGGAGTGTCGGGGGCGAGCAGTACTTC.

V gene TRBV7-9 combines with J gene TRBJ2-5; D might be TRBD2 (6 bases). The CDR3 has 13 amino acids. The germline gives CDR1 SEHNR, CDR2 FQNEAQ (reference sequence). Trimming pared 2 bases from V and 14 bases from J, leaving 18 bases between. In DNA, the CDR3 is TGTGCCAGCAGCTTACGGCTAGCGAGCTCTCTATACTTC. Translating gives CASSLRLASSLYF. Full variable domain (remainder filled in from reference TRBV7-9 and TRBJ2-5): DTGVSQNPRHKITKRGQNVTFRCDPISEHNRLYWYRQTLGQGPEFLTYFQNEAQLEKSRLLSDRFSAERPKGSFSTLEIQRTEQGDSAMYLCASSLRLASSLYFGPGTRLLVL.

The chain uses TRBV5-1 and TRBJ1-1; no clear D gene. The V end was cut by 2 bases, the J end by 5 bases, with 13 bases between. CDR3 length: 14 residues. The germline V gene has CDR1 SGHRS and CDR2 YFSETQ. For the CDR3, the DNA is TGCGCCAGCAGCTTCACGAGTGCTGGTACTGAAGCTTTCTTT. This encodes CASSFTSAGTEAFF.